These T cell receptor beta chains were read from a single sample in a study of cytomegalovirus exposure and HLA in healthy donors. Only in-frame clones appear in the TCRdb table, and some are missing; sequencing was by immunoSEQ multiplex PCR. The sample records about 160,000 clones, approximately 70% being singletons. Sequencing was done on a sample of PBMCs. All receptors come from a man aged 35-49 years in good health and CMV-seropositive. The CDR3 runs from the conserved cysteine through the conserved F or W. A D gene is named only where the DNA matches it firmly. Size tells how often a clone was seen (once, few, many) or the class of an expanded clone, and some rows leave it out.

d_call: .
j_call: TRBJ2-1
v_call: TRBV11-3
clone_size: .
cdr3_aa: CASSLTGLEGEQFF
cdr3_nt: TGTGCCAGCAGCCTGACAGGGTTGGAGGGTGAGCAGTTCTTC

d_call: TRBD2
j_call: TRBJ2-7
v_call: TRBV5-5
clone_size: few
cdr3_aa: CASSPSGEAYEQYF
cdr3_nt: TGTGCCAGCAGCCCTAGCGGGGAGGCCTACGAGCAGTACTTC

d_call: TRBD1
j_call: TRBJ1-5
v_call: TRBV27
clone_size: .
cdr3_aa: CASSFDRGNQPQHF
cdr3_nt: TGTGCCAGCAGTTTCGACAGGGGCAATCAGCCCCAGCATTTT

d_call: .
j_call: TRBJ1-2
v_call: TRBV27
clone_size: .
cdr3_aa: CASSLTVNYGYTF
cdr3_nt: TGTGCCAGCAGTTTAACTGTTAACTATGGCTACACCTTC

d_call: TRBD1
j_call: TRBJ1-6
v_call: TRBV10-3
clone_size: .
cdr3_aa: CAGRSGTVNSPLHF
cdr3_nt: TGTGCCGGCCGGAGTGGGACAGTTAATTCACCCCTCCACTTT

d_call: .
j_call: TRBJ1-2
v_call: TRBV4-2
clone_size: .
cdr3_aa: CASSQGQDGYTF
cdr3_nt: TGTGCCAGCAGCCAAGGACAGGATGGCTACACCTTC

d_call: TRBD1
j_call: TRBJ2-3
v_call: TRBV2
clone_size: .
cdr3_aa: CASRDRGTDTQYF
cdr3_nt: TGTGCCAGCAGAGACAGGGGGACAGATACGCAGTATTTT

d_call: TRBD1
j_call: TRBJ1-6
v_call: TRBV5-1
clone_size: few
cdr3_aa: CASNLQGQFNSPLHF
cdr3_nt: TGCGCCAGCAACCTCCAGGGACAGTTTAATTCACCCCTCCACTTT

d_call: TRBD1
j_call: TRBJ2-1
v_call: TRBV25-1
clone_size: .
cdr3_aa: CASSPGAGTGRGNEQFF
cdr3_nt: TGTGCCAGCAGCCCGGGGGCCGGGACAGGGAGGGGGAATGAGCAGTTCTTC

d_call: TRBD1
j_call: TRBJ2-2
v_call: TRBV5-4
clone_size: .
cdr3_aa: CASRPTGASNTGELFF
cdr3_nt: TGTGCCAGCAGACCCACAGGGGCTTCGAACACCGGGGAGCTGTTTTTT

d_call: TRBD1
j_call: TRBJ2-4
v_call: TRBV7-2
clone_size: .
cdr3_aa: CASSLGLQGANKNIQYF
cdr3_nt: TGTGCCAGCAGCTTAGGACTACAGGGGGCAAACAAAAACATTCAGTACTTC

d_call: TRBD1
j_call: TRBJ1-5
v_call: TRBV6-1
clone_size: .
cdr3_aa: CASRDRGGSSQHF
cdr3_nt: TGTGCCAGCAGAGACAGGGGGGGTAGTTCCCAGCATTTT

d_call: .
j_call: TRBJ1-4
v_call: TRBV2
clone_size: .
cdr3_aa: CASSPDPREKLFF
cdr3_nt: TGTGCCAGCAGCCCTGATCCGAGGGAAAAACTGTTTTTT

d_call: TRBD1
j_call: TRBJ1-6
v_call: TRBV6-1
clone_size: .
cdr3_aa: CASSVAGGFNSPLHF
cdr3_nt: TGTGCCAGCAGTGTCGCAGGGGGCTTTAATTCACCCCTCCACTTT

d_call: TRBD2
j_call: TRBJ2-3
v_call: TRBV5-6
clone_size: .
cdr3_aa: CASSLGASGGGDTQYF
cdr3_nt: TGTGCCAGCAGCTTGGGAGCTAGCGGGGGAGGGGATACGCAGTATTTT

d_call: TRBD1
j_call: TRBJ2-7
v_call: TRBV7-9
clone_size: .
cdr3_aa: CASSAQGRNSYEQYF
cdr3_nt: TGTGCCAGCAGCGCACAGGGGCGAAATTCCTACGAGCAGTACTTC

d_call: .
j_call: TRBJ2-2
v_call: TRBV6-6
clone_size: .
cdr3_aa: CASSPTYRDTGELFF
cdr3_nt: TGTGCCAGCAGTCCAACATACAGAGACACCGGGGAGCTGTTTTTT